Described below is a single TCR beta chain sequence and its context. This entry belongs to a study of T cell changes during pregnancy in multiple sclerosis. From germline, CDR1 is MNHNY and CDR2 SVGAGI (reference sequence). The CDR3 contains 13 residues. The V end was cut by 6 bases, the J end by 1 base, with 9 bases between. The repertoire was sequenced with immunoSEQ multiplex PCR; TCRdb's copy has only in-frame clones and lacks some. The sample records tens of thousands of clones, approximately 91% being singletons. V and J are TRBV6-6 and TRBJ1-1; D is uncertain. The sample here was CD4+ T cells from peripheral blood mononuclear cells, taken in the first trimester of pregnancy. The origin of this receptor is a female donor with multiple sclerosis, enrolled in a pregnancy study. CDR3 nucleotide sequence: TGTGCCAGCAGCCTACAGCCGAACACTGAAGCTTTCTTT. Protein: CASSLQPNTEAFF.